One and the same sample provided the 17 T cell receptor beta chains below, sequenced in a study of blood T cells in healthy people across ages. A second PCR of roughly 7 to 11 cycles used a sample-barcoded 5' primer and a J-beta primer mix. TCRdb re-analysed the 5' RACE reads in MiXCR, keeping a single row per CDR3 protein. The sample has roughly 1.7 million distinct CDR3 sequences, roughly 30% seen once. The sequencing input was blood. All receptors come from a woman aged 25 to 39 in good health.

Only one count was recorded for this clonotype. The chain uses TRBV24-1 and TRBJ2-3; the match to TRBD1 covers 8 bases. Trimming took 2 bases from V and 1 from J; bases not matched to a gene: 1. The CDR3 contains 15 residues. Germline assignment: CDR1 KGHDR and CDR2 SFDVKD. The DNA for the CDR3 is TGTGCCACCAGTGATTCGACAGGGGGCACAGATACGCAGTATTTT. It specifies CATSDSTGGTDTQYF.

The CDR3 sequence is CASSPRGLEGYTF. CDR3 in DNA: TGTGCCAGCAGCCCCCGGGGCTTAGAGGGCTACACCTTC. The J gene is TRBJ1-2, the V gene TRBV9, with D perhaps TRBD1 (5 bases). From germline, CDR1 is SGDLS and CDR2 YYNGEE. CDR3 size: 13 residues. Trimming stripped 4 bases from V and 8 bases from J, with 15 bases between.

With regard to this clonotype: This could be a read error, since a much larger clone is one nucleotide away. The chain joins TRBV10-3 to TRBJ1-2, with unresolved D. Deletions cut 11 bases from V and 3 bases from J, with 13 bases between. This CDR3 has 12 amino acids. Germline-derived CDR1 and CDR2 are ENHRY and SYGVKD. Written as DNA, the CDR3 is TGTGCCGCATCAGAGGCCTACTATGGCTACACCTTC. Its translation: CAASEAYYGYTF.

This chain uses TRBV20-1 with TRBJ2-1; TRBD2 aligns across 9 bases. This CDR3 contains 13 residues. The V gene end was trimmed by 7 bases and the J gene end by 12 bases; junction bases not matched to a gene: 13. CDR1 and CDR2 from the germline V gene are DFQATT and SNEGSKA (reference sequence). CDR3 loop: CSVEVAGGLPQFF. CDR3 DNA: TGCAGTGTTGAGGTGGCGGGGGGGCTACCGCAGTTCTTC.

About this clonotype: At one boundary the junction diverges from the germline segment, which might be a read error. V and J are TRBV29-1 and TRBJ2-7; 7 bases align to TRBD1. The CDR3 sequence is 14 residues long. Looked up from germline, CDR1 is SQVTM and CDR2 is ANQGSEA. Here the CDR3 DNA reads TGCGGCGTTGTGAGAACAGGGGTTTCCTACGAGCAGTACTTC. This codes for CGVVRTGVSYEQYF.

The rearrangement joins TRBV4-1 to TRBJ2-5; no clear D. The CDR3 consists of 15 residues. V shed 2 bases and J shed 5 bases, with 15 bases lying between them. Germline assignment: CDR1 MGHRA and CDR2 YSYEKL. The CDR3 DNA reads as TGCGCCAGCAGCCAATGGCCCATGGGGTGGGAGACCCAGTACTTC. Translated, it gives CASSQWPMGWETQYF.

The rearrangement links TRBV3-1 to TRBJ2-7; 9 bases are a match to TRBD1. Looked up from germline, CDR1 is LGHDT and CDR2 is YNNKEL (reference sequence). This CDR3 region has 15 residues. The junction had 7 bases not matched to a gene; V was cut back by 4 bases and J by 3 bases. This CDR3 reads CASSLMGTGRYEQYF. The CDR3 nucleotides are TGTGCCAGCAGCCTCATGGGGACAGGGCGCTACGAGCAGTACTTC.

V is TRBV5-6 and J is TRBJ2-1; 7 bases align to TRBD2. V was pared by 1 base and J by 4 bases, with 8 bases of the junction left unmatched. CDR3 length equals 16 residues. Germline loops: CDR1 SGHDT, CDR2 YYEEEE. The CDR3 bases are TGTGCCAGCAGCTTGTCGTACCTAGCGGAATACAATGAGCAGTTCTTC. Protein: CASSLSYLAEYNEQFF. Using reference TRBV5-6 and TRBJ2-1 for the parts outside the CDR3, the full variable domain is DAGVTQSPTHLIKTRGQQVTLRCSPKSGHDTVSWYQQALGQGPQFIFQYYEEEERQRGNFPDRFSGHQFPNYSSELNVNALLLGDSALYLCASSLSYLAEYNEQFFGPGTRLTVL.

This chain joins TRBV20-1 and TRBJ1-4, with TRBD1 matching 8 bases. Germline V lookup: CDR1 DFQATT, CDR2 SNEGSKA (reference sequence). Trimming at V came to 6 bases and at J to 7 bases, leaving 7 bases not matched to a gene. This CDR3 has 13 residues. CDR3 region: CSAPTGEGEKLFF. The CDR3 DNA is TGCAGTGCCCCGACAGGGGAGGGTGAAAAACTGTTTTTT.

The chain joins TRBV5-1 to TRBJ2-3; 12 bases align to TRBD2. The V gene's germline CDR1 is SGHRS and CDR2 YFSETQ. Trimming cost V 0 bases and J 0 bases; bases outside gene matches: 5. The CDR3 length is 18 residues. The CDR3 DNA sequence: TGCGCCAGCAGCTTGGAGCCTAGCGGGGGGGCCAGCACAGATACGCAGTATTTT. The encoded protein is CASSLEPSGGASTDTQYF.

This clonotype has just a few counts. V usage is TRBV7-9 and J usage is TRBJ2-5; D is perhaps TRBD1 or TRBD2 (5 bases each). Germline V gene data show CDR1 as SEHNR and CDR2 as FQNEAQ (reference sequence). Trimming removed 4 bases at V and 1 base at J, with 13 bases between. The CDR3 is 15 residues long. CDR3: CASSWAVGGQETQYF. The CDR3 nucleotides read TGTGCCAGCAGCTGGGCGGTTGGGGGCCAAGAGACCCAGTACTTC. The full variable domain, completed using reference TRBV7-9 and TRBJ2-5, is DTGVSQNPRHKITKRGQNVTFRCDPISEHNRLYWYRQTLGQGPEFLTYFQNEAQLEKSRLLSDRFSAERPKGSFSTLEIQRTEQGDSAMYLCASSWAVGGQETQYFGPGTRLLVL.

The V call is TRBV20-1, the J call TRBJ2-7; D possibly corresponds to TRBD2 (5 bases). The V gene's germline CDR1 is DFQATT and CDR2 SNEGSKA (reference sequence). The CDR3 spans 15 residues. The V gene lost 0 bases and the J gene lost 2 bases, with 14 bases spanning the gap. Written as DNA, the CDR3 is TGCAGTGCTAGAGATGTCTTCGGGGATCCCTACGAGCAGTACTTC. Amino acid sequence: CSARDVFGDPYEQYF.

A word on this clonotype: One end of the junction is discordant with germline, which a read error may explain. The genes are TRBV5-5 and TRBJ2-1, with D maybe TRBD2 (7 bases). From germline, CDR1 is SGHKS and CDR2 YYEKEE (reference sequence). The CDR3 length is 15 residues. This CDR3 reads CASSLRGATYYEQFF. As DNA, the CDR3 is TGTGCCAGCAGCTTGCGGGGGGCCACCTACTATGAGCAGTTCTTC. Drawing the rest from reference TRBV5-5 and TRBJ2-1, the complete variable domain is DAGVTQSPTHLIKTRGQQVTLRCSPISGHKSVSWYQQVLGQGPQFIFQYYEKEERGRGNFPDRFSARQFPNYSSELNVNALLLGDSALYLCASSLRGATYYEQFFGPGTRLTVL.

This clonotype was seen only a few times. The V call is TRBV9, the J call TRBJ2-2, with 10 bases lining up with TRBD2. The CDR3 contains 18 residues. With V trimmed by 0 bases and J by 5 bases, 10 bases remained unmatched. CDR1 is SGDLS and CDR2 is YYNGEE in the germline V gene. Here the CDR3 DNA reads TGTGCCAGCAGCGTAGCGCTGAGCGGGGGGGCTGAGACCGGGGAGCTGTTTTTT. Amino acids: CASSVALSGGAETGELFF. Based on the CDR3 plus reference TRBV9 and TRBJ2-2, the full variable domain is DSGVTQTPKHLITATGQRVTLRCSPRSGDLSVYWYQQSLDQGLQFLIQYYNGEERAKGNILERFSAQQFPDLHSELNLSSLELGDSALYFCASSVALSGGAETGELFFGEGSRLTVL.

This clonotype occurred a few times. The CDR3 is CASSLSLAVSSYEQYF. The CDR3 DNA is TGTGCCAGCAGCTTGTCCCTAGCGGTGAGCTCCTACGAGCAGTACTTC. The genes are TRBV7-2 and TRBJ2-7; 7 bases line up with TRBD2. The V segment lost 3 bases and the J segment 0 bases; nucleotides outside the gene matches: 8. The CDR3 has 16 amino acids. Germline V gene lookup returns CDR1 SGHTA and CDR2 FQGNSA.

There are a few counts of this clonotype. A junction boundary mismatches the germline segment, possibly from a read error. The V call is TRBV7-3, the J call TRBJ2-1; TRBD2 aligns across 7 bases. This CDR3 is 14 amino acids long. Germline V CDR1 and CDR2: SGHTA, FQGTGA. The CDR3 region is CVSSPRAGRDEQFF. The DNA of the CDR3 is TGTGTCAGCAGCCCTCGGGCGGGGAGGGACGAGCAGTTCTTC.

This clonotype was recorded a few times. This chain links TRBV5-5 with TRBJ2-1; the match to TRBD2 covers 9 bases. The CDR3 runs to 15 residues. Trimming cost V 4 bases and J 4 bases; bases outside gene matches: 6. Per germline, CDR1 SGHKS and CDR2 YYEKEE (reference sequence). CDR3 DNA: TGTGCCAGCAGCCACCTAGCGGGGCGATACAATGAGCAGTTCTTC. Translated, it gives CASSHLAGRYNEQFF.